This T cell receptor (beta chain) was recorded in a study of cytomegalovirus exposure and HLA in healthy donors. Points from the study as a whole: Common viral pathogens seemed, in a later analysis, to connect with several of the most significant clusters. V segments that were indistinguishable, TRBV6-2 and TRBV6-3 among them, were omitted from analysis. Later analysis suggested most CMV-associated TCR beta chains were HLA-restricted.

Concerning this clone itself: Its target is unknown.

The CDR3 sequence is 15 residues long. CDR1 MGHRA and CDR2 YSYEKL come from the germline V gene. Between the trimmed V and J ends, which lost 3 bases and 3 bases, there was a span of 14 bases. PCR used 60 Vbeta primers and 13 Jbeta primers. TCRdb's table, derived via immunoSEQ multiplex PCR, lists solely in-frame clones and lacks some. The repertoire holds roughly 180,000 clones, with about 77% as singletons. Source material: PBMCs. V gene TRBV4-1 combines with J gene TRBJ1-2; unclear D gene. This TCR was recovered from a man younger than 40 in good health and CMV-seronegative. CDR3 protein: CASSQREGMDYGYTF. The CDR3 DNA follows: TGCGCCAGCAGCCAGCGAGAGGGTATGGACTATGGCTACACCTTC.